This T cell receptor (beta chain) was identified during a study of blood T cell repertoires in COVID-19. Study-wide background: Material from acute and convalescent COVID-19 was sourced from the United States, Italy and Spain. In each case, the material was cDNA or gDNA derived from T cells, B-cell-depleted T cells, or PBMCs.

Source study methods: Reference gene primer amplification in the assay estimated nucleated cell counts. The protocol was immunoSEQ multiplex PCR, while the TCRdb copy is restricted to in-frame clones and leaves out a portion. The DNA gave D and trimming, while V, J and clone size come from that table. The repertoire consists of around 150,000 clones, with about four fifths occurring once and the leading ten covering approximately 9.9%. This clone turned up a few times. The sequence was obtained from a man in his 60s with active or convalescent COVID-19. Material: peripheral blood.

The CDR3 is CASSFRQGDFGNEQFF. CDR3 in DNA: TGCGCCAGCAGCTTTCGACAGGGCGATTTCGGGAATGAGCAGTTCTTC. This chain connects TRBV5-1 to TRBJ2-1; the match to TRBD1 covers 7 bases. Germline V lookup: CDR1 SGHRS, CDR2 YFSETQ. Unmatched junction bases numbered 12, after V lost 2 bases and J lost 7 bases. CDR3 length equals 16 residues.